The rows below give T cell receptor beta chains drawn from one sample of a study of blood T cell repertoires in COVID-19. Here immunoSEQ multiplex PCR was the method, and the copy in TCRdb shows in-frame clones only, minus some. This sample has 100,000 to 120,000 clones, with 88% found just once. The sequenced sample consisted of peripheral blood. All receptors derive from a woman in her sixties or seventies who had recovered from COVID-19. Each CDR3 is given with its conserved first and last residue. Fields, in order: CDR3 DNA, CDR3 protein, D gene, clone size, V gene, J gene. D genes are given only for firm matches. Only part of the rows carry a size: once, few, many, or a class if the clone is expanded.

CDR3 DNA: TGTGCCAGCAGTTTGGTCGGAGCCAGCTCTGGAAACACCATATATTTT; CDR3 protein: CASSLVGASSGNTIYF; D gene: NA; clone size: NA; V gene: TRBV6-2/TRBV6-3; J gene: TRBJ1-3
CDR3 DNA: TGTGCCAGCAGCTCCAGGGAAGGCAACTATGGCTACACCTTC; CDR3 protein: CASSSREGNYGYTF; D gene: NA; clone size: NA; V gene: TRBV7-8; J gene: TRBJ1-2
CDR3 DNA: TGTGCCAGCAGCACAGGGTGGACAGGTTCCTACGAGCAGTACTTC; CDR3 protein: CASSTGWTGSYEQYF; D gene: TRBD1; clone size: NA; V gene: TRBV3-1/TRBV3-2; J gene: TRBJ2-7
CDR3 DNA: TGTGCCAGCAGCTCTGACAGTTATACGCAGTATTTT; CDR3 protein: CASSSDSYTQYF; D gene: NA; clone size: NA; V gene: TRBV11-3; J gene: TRBJ2-3
CDR3 DNA: TGCGCCAGCAGCTTCGGCGGGGGGGACAATGAGCAGTTCTTC; CDR3 protein: CASSFGGGDNEQFF; D gene: TRBD2; clone size: NA; V gene: TRBV5-1; J gene: TRBJ2-1
CDR3 DNA: TGTGCCAGCAGCTTAGCATTGCGGCAAGAGACCCAGTACTTC; CDR3 protein: CASSLALRQETQYF; D gene: NA; clone size: NA; V gene: TRBV7-2; J gene: TRBJ2-5
CDR3 DNA: TGTGCCTGGAGTGTGCAGGGTGACGAGCAGTACTTC; CDR3 protein: CAWSVQGDEQYF; D gene: NA; clone size: few; V gene: TRBV30; J gene: TRBJ2-7
CDR3 DNA: TGTGCCAGCAGTCCCAGCCCAGGGCATCAGCCCCAGCATTTT; CDR3 protein: CASSPSPGHQPQHF; D gene: NA; clone size: NA; V gene: TRBV3-1/TRBV3-2; J gene: TRBJ1-5
CDR3 DNA: TGTGCCAGCAGCCAATATACTAGCGGGGGCCCTCAGTACTTC; CDR3 protein: CASSQYTSGGPQYF; D gene: TRBD2; clone size: NA; V gene: TRBV3-1/TRBV3-2; J gene: TRBJ2-4
CDR3 DNA: TGTGCCATCAGTGAGTCGAATCGGATTGGGGCCTTC; CDR3 protein: CAISESNRIGAF; D gene: NA; clone size: NA; V gene: TRBV10-3; J gene: TRBJ2-7
CDR3 DNA: TGTGCCAGCAGTTACCCCCGTCAGGGGGTCTACGAGCAGTACTTC; CDR3 protein: CASSYPRQGVYEQYF; D gene: TRBD1; clone size: NA; V gene: TRBV6-5; J gene: TRBJ2-7
CDR3 DNA: TGTGCCAGCAGCACTCACGAGGGATTTGAGCAGTTCTTC; CDR3 protein: CASSTHEGFEQFF; D gene: NA; clone size: NA; V gene: TRBV9; J gene: TRBJ2-1
CDR3 DNA: TGTGCCTGGAGTTTCCCTGGGACAGGGAATGCCTACGAGCAGTACTTC; CDR3 protein: CAWSFPGTGNAYEQYF; D gene: TRBD1; clone size: NA; V gene: TRBV30; J gene: TRBJ2-7
CDR3 DNA: TGTGCCAGCAGCCAACAGGGATTCTATGGCTACACCTTC; CDR3 protein: CASSQQGFYGYTF; D gene: NA; clone size: NA; V gene: TRBV21-1; J gene: TRBJ1-2
CDR3 DNA: TGTGCCAGCCATCAGATCGGACAGGGTCGGACACCCCTCCACTTT; CDR3 protein: CASHQIGQGRTPLHF; D gene: TRBD1; clone size: NA; V gene: TRBV28; J gene: TRBJ1-6
CDR3 DNA: TGTGCCAGCAGTTACTCTCCCTCGGCCAAAAACATTCAGTACTTC; CDR3 protein: CASSYSPSAKNIQYF; D gene: NA; clone size: NA; V gene: TRBV6-2/TRBV6-3; J gene: TRBJ2-4
CDR3 DNA: TGCAGCGCCGTGGCTATCACTAGTGAAAAACTGTTTTTT; CDR3 protein: CSAVAITSEKLFF; D gene: NA; clone size: NA; V gene: TRBV29-1; J gene: TRBJ1-4
CDR3 DNA: TGTGCCAGCAGTTATGGCGGGAGGGTCGGGGAGCTGTTTTTT; CDR3 protein: CASSYGGRVGELFF; D gene: TRBD2; clone size: NA; V gene: TRBV6-5; J gene: TRBJ2-2
CDR3 DNA: TGCAGCGTCCTTGGGGCGGGAGGGCCGAAGGAGACCCAGTACTTC; CDR3 protein: CSVLGAGGPKETQYF; D gene: TRBD2; clone size: NA; V gene: TRBV29-1; J gene: TRBJ2-5
CDR3 DNA: TGTGCCAGCAGTTTAAGGGCCGGGAGTAACGAGCAGTACTTC; CDR3 protein: CASSLRAGSNEQYF; D gene: NA; clone size: NA; V gene: TRBV27; J gene: TRBJ2-7
CDR3 DNA: TGCGCCAGCAGCCAAGACCGGGACAGGGGAAATCAGCCCCAGCATTTT; CDR3 protein: CASSQDRDRGNQPQHF; D gene: TRBD1; clone size: NA; V gene: TRBV4-3; J gene: TRBJ1-5
CDR3 DNA: TGTGCCAGCAGCCCCGCAACGGGACAGATCACGGGGGGGGCCAACGTCCTGACTTTC; CDR3 protein: CASSPATGQITGGANVLTF; D gene: TRBD1; clone size: NA; V gene: TRBV11-2; J gene: TRBJ2-6
CDR3 DNA: TGTGCCAGCTCTGGGGGGGAAGGAGGCACTGAAGCTTTCTTT; CDR3 protein: CASSGGEGGTEAFF; D gene: NA; clone size: once; V gene: TRBV3-1/TRBV3-2; J gene: TRBJ1-1
CDR3 DNA: TGCGCCAGCAGCCGACTACCAATGAGCACAGATACGCAGTATTTT; CDR3 protein: CASSRLPMSTDTQYF; D gene: NA; clone size: NA; V gene: TRBV5-1; J gene: TRBJ2-3
CDR3 DNA: TGTGCCAGCAGTACCCACAGGGGGCGGGAGCCCCAGCATTTT; CDR3 protein: CASSTHRGREPQHF; D gene: TRBD1; clone size: NA; V gene: TRBV27; J gene: TRBJ1-5
CDR3 DNA: TGTGCCAGCAGCCAACTTTACAGGGGATGGGACGAGCAGTACTTC; CDR3 protein: CASSQLYRGWDEQYF; D gene: NA; clone size: NA; V gene: TRBV21-1; J gene: TRBJ2-7
CDR3 DNA: TGTGCCAGCAGTTTGGGGGGCACCGGGGAGCTGTTTTTT; CDR3 protein: CASSLGGTGELFF; D gene: NA; clone size: NA; V gene: TRBV27; J gene: TRBJ2-2
CDR3 DNA: TGCGCCAGCAGCCCGGGACAGTTCTACGAGCAGTACTTC; CDR3 protein: CASSPGQFYEQYF; D gene: TRBD1; clone size: NA; V gene: TRBV4-3; J gene: TRBJ2-7
CDR3 DNA: TGTGCCACCAGTGATTTGACGGGTTACTGCACAGATACGCAGTATTTT; CDR3 protein: CATSDLTGYCTDTQYF; D gene: NA; clone size: NA; V gene: TRBV24-1; J gene: TRBJ2-3